This TCR beta chain is from a study of T cell repertoires in cytomegalovirus infection. Study as a whole: Recently described HLA-C-restricted plus well-studied HLA-B-restricted CMV epitopes were used. Both a matching HLA type and CMV infection were indicated by public TCR beta signatures. Whole-study results and caveats: The cumulative frequency of public TCR beta families distinguished individuals who carried CMV together with the relevant HLA. The ex vivo response showed dominance by HLA-C-restricted CMV-specific TCR beta clonotypes.

TCRdb reprocessed the reads via MiXCR and lists one record per CDR3 protein. The table shows about 830,000 distinct CDR3 sequences, with roughly 33% occurring only once. V gave up 6 bases and J gave up 1 base, with 14 bases separating them. The CDR3 runs 15 residues. CDR1 is MNHNS, CDR2 SASEGT, per germline. In its sample, this clonotype was seen a few times. Its specificity is unknown. V is TRBV6-1 and J is TRBJ2-3, with D possibly being TRBD1 or TRBD2 (6 bases each). Source: cultured CD8+ T cells from PBMCs, taken from culture after CMV antigen stimulation. The clonotype originates from a human donor in good health (CMV status not recorded). Some clones in this sample may be carry-over from other donors' samples. The CDR3 DNA reads TGTGCCAGCAGCGGTACGGGGGCCGGCACAGATACGCAGTATTTT. It yields the protein CASSGTGAGTDTQYF.